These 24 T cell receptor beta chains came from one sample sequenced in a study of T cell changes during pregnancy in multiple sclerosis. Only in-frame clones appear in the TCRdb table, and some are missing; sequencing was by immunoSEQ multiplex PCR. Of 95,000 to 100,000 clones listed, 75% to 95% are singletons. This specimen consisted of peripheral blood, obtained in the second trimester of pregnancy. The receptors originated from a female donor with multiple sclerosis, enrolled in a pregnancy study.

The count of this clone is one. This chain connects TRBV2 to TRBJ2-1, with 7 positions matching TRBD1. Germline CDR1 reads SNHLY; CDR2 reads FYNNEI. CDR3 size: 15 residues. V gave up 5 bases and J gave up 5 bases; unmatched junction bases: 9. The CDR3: CASSSTGTANNEQFF. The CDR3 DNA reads TGTGCCAGCAGTTCGACCGGGACAGCGAACAATGAGCAGTTCTTC.

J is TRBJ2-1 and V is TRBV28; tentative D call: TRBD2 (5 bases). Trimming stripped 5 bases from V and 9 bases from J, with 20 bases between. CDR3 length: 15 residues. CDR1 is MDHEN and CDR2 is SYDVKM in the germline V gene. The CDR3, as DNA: TGTGCCAGCAGTAGCGCGTTGGAGCGGTTGGGTGAGCAGTTCTTC. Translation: CASSSALERLGEQFF.

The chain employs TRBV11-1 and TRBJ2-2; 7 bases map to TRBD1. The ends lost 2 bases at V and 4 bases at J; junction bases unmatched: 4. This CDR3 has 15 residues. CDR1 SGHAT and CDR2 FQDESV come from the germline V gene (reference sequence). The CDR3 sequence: CASSLRGPGTGELFF. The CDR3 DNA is TGTGCCAGCAGCTTAAGGGGGCCGGGCACCGGGGAGCTGTTTTTT.

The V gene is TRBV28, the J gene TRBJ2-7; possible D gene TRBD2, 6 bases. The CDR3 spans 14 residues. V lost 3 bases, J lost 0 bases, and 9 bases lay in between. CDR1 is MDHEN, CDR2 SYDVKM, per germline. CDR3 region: CASSLGGSSYEQYF. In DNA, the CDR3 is TGTGCCAGCAGTTTGGGGGGAAGCTCCTACGAGCAGTACTTC.

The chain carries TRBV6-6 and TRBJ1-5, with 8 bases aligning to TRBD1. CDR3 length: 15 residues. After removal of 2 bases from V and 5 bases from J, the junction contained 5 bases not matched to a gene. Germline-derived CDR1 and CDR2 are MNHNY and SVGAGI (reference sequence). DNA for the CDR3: TGTGCCAGCAGTTACGGACAGGGAATAGATCAGCCCCAGCATTTT. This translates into CASSYGQGIDQPQHF.

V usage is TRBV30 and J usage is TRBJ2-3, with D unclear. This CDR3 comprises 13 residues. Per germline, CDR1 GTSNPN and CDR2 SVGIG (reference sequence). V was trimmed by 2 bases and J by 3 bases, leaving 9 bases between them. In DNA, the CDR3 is TGTGCCTGGAGTCTCGGGTCGACAGATACGCAGTATTTT. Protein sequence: CAWSLGSTDTQYF.

CDR3 sequence reads: CASSQGHFHGYTF. In nucleotides, the CDR3 is TGTGCCAGCAGCCAAGGACATTTCCATGGCTACACCTTC. The chain uses TRBV14 and TRBJ1-2; no clear D. The germline CDR1 and CDR2 sequences are SGHDN and FVKESK. The CDR3 has 13 residues. V was trimmed by 1 base and J by 6 bases, leaving 9 bases between them.

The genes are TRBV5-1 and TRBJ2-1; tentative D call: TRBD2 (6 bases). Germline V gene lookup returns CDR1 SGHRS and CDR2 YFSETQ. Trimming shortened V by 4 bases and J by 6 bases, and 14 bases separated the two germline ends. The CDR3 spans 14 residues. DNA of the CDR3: TGCGCCAGCAGCCCGCAGGGTAGCGGCAATGAGCAGTTCTTC. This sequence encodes CASSPQGSGNEQFF.

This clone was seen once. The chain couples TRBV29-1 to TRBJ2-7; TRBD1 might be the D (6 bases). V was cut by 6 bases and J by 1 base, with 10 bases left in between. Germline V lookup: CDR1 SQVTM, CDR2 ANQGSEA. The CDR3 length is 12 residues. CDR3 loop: CSVSGQSYEQYF. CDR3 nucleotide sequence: TGCAGCGTGAGCGGACAGTCCTACGAGCAGTACTTC.

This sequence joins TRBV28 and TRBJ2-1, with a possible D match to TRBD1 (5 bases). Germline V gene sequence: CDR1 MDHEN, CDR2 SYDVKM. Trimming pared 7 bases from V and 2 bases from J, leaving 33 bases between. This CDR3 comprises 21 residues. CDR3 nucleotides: TGTGCCAGCACCGCACAACCCCCTTCTAGTATTGGTCTGGGGCCCTACAATGAGCAGTTCTTC. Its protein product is CASTAQPPSSIGLGPYNEQFF.

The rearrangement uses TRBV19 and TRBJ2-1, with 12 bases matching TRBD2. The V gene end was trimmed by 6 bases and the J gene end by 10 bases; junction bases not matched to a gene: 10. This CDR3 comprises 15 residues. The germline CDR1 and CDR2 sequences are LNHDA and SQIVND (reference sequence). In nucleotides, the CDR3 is TGTGCCAGTAGCAGTCTAGCGGGAGGGCCTTGGGAGCAGTTCTTC. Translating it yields CASSSLAGGPWEQFF.

In nucleotides, the CDR3 is TGTGCCAGCAGTTTGGGACTAGCGGGAGAGGGGGGTGTCTACGAGCAGTACTTC. Amino acid sequence: CASSLGLAGEGGVYEQYF. J is TRBJ2-7 and V is TRBV27, with 14 bases lining up with TRBD2. This CDR3 spans 18 amino acids. V lost 3 bases, J lost 3 bases, and 10 bases stayed unmatched. The germline CDR1 and CDR2 sequences are MNHEY and SMNVEV (reference sequence).

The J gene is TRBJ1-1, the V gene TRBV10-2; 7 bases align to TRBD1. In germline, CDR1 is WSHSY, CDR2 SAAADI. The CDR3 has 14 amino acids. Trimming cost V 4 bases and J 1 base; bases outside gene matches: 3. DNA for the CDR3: TGCGCCAGCAGTGTGGGACAGCCGAACACTGAAGCTTTCTTT. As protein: CASSVGQPNTEAFF.

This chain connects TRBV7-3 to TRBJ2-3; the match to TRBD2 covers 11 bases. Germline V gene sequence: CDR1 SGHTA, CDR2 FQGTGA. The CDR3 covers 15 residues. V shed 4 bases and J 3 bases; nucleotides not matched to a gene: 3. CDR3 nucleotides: TGTGCCAGCAGCTCCACTAGCGGGGGAACAGATACGCAGTATTTT. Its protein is CASSSTSGGTDTQYF.

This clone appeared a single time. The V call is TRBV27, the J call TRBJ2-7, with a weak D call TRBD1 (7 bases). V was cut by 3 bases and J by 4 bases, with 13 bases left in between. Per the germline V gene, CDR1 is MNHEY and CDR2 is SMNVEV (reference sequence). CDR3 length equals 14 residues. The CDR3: CASSFRQGGYEQYF. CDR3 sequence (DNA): TGTGCCAGCAGTTTTCGGCAGGGGGGTTACGAGCAGTACTTC.

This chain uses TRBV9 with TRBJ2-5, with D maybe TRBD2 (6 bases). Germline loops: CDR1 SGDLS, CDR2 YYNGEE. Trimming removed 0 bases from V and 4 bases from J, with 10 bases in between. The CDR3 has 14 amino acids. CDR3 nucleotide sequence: TGTGCCAGCAGCGTAGTTCCAGCGGGAGAGACCCAGTACTTC. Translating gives CASSVVPAGETQYF. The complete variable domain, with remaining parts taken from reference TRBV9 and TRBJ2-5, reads DSGVTQTPKHLITATGQRVTLRCSPRSGDLSVYWYQQSLDQGLQFLIQYYNGEERAKGNILERFSAQQFPDLHSELNLSSLELGDSALYFCASSVVPAGETQYFGPGTRLLVL.

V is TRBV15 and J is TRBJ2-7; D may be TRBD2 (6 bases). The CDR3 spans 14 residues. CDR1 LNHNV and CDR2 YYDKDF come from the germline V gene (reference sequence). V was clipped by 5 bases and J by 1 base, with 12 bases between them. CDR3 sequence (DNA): TGTGCCACCAGCGGAGGGAGCGGTTCCTACGAGCAGTACTTC. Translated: CATSGGSGSYEQYF.

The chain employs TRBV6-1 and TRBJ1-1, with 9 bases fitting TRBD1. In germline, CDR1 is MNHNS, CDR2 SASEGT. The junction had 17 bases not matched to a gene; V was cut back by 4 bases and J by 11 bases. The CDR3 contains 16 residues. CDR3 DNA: TGTGCCAGCAGTGTGCGAAGTTGGACAGGGGATAAGGGGGCTTTCTTT. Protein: CASSVRSWTGDKGAFF.

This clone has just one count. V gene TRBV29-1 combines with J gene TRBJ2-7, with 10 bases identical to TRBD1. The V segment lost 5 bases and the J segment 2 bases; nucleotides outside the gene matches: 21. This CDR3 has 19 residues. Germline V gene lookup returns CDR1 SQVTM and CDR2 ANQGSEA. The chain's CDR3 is CSVTPRQGAIPLATYEQYF. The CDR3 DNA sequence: TGCAGCGTTACGCCTCGACAGGGGGCAATCCCACTAGCGACCTACGAGCAGTACTTC.

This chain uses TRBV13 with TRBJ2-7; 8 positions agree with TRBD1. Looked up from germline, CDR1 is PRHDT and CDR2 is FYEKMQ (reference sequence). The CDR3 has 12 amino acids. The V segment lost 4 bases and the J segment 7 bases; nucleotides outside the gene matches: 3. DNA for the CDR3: TGTGCCAGCAGCTCACAGGGGGAAGAGCAGTACTTC. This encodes CASSSQGEEQYF.

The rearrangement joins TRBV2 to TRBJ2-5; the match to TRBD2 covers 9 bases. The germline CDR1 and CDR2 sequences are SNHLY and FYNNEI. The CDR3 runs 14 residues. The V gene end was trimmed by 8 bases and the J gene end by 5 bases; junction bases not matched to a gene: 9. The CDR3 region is CASAAGGGQETQYF. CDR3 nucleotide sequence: TGTGCCAGCGCGGCGGGGGGGGGTCAGGAGACCCAGTACTTC.

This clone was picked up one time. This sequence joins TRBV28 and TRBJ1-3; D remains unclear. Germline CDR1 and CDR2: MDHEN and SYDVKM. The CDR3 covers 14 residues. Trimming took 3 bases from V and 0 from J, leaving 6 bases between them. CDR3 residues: CASSFVSSGNTIYF. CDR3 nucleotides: TGTGCCAGCAGTTTTGTGAGCTCTGGAAACACCATATATTTT.

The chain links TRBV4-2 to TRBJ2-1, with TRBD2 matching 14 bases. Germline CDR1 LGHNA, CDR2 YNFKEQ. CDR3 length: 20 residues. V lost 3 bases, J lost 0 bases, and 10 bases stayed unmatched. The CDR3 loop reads CASSHFPGLAGESSYNEQFF. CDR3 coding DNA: TGTGCCAGCAGCCATTTCCCGGGACTAGCGGGAGAGAGCTCCTACAATGAGCAGTTCTTC.

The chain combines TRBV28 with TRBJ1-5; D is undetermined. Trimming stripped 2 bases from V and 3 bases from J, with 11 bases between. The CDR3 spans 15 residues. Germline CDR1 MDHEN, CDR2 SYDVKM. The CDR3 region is CASSLEPGNNQPQHF. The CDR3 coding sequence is TGTGCCAGCAGTTTAGAACCGGGGAACAATCAGCCCCAGCATTTT.